This entry features one TCR beta chain sequence. Its target is not known. Measured with immunoSEQ multiplex PCR; TCRdb has only the in-frame clones, and not every one. The sample shows over 30,000 clones, approximately 83% of them seen only once. This sample stems from a study of Siglec-9 on CD8 T cells in melanoma. General observations from the study: Siglec-9 reportedly marks and regulates an effector memory CD8+ T-cell subset apparently accumulating in melanoma tumors.

The sequencing input was Siglec-9- CD8+ T cells sorted from blood. This receptor was obtained from a human donor in good health.

The CDR3 DNA follows: TGTGCCAGCAGCTCGTCCGACATGACAGTCTATCAGCCCCAGCATTTT. Translating gives CASSSSDMTVYQPQHF. The chain joins TRBV7-8 to TRBJ1-5, with D perhaps matching TRBD1 (5 bases). The length of the CDR3 is 16 residues. CDR1 SGHVS and CDR2 FQNEAQ come from the germline V gene. V lost 4 bases and J lost 5, with 18 bases in between.